These T cell receptor beta chains were read from a single sample in a study of T cell responses to AZD1222 COVID-19 vaccine. TCRdb's copy holds only in-frame clones and misses some; the assay was immunoSEQ multiplex PCR. The sample includes 160,000 or so clones, roughly 88% seen only once; the top ten take roughly 4%. Specimen: peripheral blood, collected 28 days after the second AZD1222 dose. The receptors shown here come from an adult who received the AZD1222 COVID-19 vaccine. Each CDR3 is given with its conserved first and last residue. Fields, in order: clone size, V gene, D gene, J gene, CDR3 protein, CDR3 DNA. The D gene is left open where the match is weak. Part of the rows lack a size; the others show once, few, many or a class for expanded clones.

size: once
V: TRBV5-1
D: -
J: TRBJ2-5
CDR3: CASSLEVTGEQETQYF
DNA: TGCGCCAGCAGCTTGGAAGTGACAGGAGAACAAGAGACCCAGTACTTC

size: -
V: TRBV7-8
D: -
J: TRBJ1-6
CDR3: CASSAPAGSSPLHF
DNA: TGTGCCAGCAGCGCACCCGCAGGGTCTTCACCCCTCCACTTT

size: -
V: TRBV19
D: TRBD1
J: TRBJ1-4
CDR3: CASSMGTGAINEKLFF
DNA: TGTGCCAGTAGTATGGGGACAGGAGCTATTAATGAAAAACTGTTTTTT

size: -
V: TRBV18
D: TRBD1
J: TRBJ1-1
CDR3: CASSPGTGDIGNEAFF
DNA: TGTGCCAGCTCACCAGGGACAGGGGATATCGGTAATGAAGCTTTCTTT

size: -
V: TRBV19
D: TRBD1
J: TRBJ1-4
CDR3: CASNLQGFTNEKLFF
DNA: TGTGCCAGTAACCTACAGGGGTTTACTAATGAAAAACTGTTTTTT

size: -
V: TRBV7-9
D: TRBD1
J: TRBJ1-5
CDR3: CASSHSFGTGDQPQHF
DNA: TGTGCCAGCAGCCACAGCTTTGGGACAGGAGATCAGCCCCAGCATTTT

size: -
V: TRBV12-5
D: -
J: TRBJ2-2
CDR3: CASGLGLITDTGELFF
DNA: TGTGCTAGTGGTTTGGGTCTAATAACGGACACCGGGGAGCTGTTTTTT

size: -
V: TRBV7-2
D: -
J: TRBJ2-2
CDR3: CASSLSGWNTGELFF
DNA: TGTGCCAGCAGCTTGAGCGGGTGGAACACCGGGGAGCTGTTTTTT

size: -
V: TRBV18
D: -
J: TRBJ2-1
CDR3: CASSPYGGSVANEQFF
DNA: TGTGCCAGCTCACCATATGGAGGGTCGGTCGCCAATGAGCAGTTCTTC

size: -
V: TRBV12-3/TRBV12-4
D: -
J: TRBJ1-2
CDR3: CASSFGAYGYTF
DNA: TGTGCCAGCAGTTTTGGGGCCTATGGCTACACCTTC

size: -
V: TRBV6-6
D: TRBD2
J: TRBJ2-3
CDR3: CASKSSGTSDTQYF
DNA: TGTGCCAGCAAATCCAGCGGGACCTCAGATACGCAGTATTTT

size: -
V: TRBV3-1/TRBV3-2
D: -
J: TRBJ2-1
CDR3: CASSQTRDNEQFF
DNA: TGTGCCAGCAGCCAAACTCGAGACAATGAGCAGTTCTTC

size: -
V: TRBV11-2
D: -
J: TRBJ1-3
CDR3: CASSLPLRGTGAGNTIYF
DNA: TGTGCCAGCAGCCTCCCCCTCCGGGGCACTGGTGCCGGAAACACCATATATTTT

size: -
V: TRBV4-1
D: -
J: TRBJ1-6
CDR3: CASSQERVVSSPLHF
DNA: TGCGCCAGCAGCCAAGAGAGGGTAGTGAGTTCACCCCTCCACTTT

size: -
V: TRBV4-3
D: -
J: TRBJ2-2
CDR3: CASSQGIGTTNTGELFF
DNA: TGCGCCAGCAGCCAAGGAATAGGGACAACGAACACCGGGGAGCTGTTTTTT

size: -
V: TRBV12-3/TRBV12-4
D: -
J: TRBJ1-4
CDR3: CASSLKGDEKLFF
DNA: TGTGCCAGCAGTTTGAAGGGGGATGAAAAACTGTTTTTT

size: -
V: TRBV7-2
D: -
J: TRBJ2-6
CDR3: CASSPSGSGANVLTF
DNA: TGTGCCAGCAGCCCAAGTGGCTCTGGGGCCAACGTCCTGACTTTC

size: -
V: TRBV2
D: -
J: TRBJ2-7
CDR3: CASRSYEQYF
DNA: TGTGCCAGCAGGAGCTACGAGCAGTACTTC

size: few
V: TRBV2
D: -
J: TRBJ1-6
CDR3: CASRETGGSPLHF
DNA: TGTGCCAGCAGGGAGACGGGTGGGTCACCCCTCCACTTT

size: -
V: TRBV27
D: -
J: TRBJ1-1
CDR3: CASSFDRAEAFF
DNA: TGTGCCAGCAGTTTCGATCGGGCGGAAGCTTTCTTT

size: -
V: TRBV5-1
D: -
J: TRBJ2-7
CDR3: CASAPGSLSEEQYF
DNA: TGCGCCAGCGCCCCCGGGTCCCTCTCGGAGGAGCAGTACTTC

size: once
V: TRBV6-6
D: -
J: TRBJ1-2
CDR3: CASRMPAAEYGYTF
DNA: TGTGCCAGCCGTATGCCGGCCGCTGAATATGGCTACACCTTC

size: -
V: TRBV28
D: -
J: TRBJ1-2
CDR3: CASNPGGNYGYTF
DNA: TGTGCCAGCAACCCGGGTGGTAACTATGGCTACACCTTC

size: -
V: TRBV12-5
D: TRBD1
J: TRBJ1-4
CDR3: CASGPSNRGMNNEKLFF
DNA: TGTGCTAGTGGCCCAAGTAACAGGGGAATGAATAATGAAAAACTGTTTTTT

size: -
V: TRBV3-1/TRBV3-2
D: -
J: TRBJ1-1
CDR3: CASSPSKTARNTEAFF
DNA: TGTGCCAGCAGCCCTTCGAAGACAGCACGAAACACTGAAGCTTTCTTT

size: -
V: TRBV5-1
D: -
J: TRBJ2-1
CDR3: CASSPNGADEQFF
DNA: TGCGCCAGCAGCCCGAACGGCGCCGATGAGCAGTTCTTC

size: -
V: TRBV29-1
D: -
J: TRBJ1-4
CDR3: CSVFGGTKGKLFF
DNA: TGCAGCGTTTTCGGCGGGACAAAAGGGAAACTGTTTTTT

size: -
V: TRBV27
D: TRBD2
J: TRBJ2-2
CDR3: CASRLAGQNTGELFF
DNA: TGTGCCAGCCGATTAGCGGGGCAAAACACCGGGGAGCTGTTTTTT

size: once
V: TRBV7-2
D: TRBD1
J: TRBJ1-2
CDR3: CASSLGQGANYGYTF
DNA: TGTGCCAGCAGCTTAGGACAGGGCGCTAACTATGGCTACACCTTC

size: -
V: TRBV4-1
D: -
J: TRBJ1-5
CDR3: CASSSGPGGNQPQHF
DNA: TGCGCCAGCAGCTCGGGCCCCGGGGGCAATCAGCCCCAGCATTTT

size: -
V: TRBV12-5
D: -
J: TRBJ2-7
CDR3: CASGLGNRGGHYEQYF
DNA: TGTGCTAGTGGTTTGGGGAACAGGGGAGGCCACTACGAGCAGTACTTC

size: -
V: TRBV7-2
D: -
J: TRBJ1-1
CDR3: CASSLRGDRDEAFF
DNA: TGTGCCAGCAGCTTACGAGGGGACCGTGATGAAGCTTTCTTT

size: -
V: TRBV7-6
D: TRBD1
J: TRBJ1-2
CDR3: CASSLAGGDSHGYTF
DNA: TGTGCCAGCAGCTTAGCGGGGGGGGACAGTCATGGCTACACCTTC